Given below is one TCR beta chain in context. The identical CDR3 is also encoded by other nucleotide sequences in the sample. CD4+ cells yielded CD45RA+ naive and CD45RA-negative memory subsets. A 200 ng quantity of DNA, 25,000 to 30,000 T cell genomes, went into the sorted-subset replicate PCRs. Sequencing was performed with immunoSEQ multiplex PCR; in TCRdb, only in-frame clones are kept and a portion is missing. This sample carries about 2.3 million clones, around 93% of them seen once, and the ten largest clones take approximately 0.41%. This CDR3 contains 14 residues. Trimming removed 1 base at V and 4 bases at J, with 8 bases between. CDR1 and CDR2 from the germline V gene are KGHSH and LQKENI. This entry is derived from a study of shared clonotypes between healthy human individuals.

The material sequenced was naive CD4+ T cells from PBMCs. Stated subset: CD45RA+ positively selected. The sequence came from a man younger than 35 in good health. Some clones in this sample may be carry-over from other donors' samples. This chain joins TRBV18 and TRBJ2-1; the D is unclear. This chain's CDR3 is CASSPLSGYNEQFF. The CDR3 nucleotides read TGTGCCAGCTCACCACTTTCAGGTTACAATGAGCAGTTCTTC.